These 11 T cell receptor beta chains originate from one sample sequenced in a study of monozygotic twins with inflammatory bowel disease. Using the 5' RACE reads, TCRdb records one entry per CDR3 protein without DNA. This repertoire includes around 410,000 distinct CDR3 sequences. The sample taken for sequencing was blood. Receptors originate from a human donor with ulcerative colitis or Crohn's disease, or a healthy co-twin of an affected twin (not recorded which).

J is TRBJ2-1 and V is TRBV4-3. CDR3 length: 16 residues. Germline CDR1 reads LGHNA; CDR2 reads YSLEER. CDR3 region: CASSQGLTFSYNEQFF.

The chain employs TRBV5-6 and TRBJ2-1; the TCRdb D gene call, TRBD2, has no DNA to confirm it. CDR1 is SGHDT, CDR2 YYEEEE, per germline. This CDR3 comprises 16 residues. CDR3 residues: CASSLSTGGYYNEQFF.

J is TRBJ2-2 and V is TRBV10-3; with no DNA, the TCRdb D assignment of TRBD1 cannot be verified. CDR3 size: 15 residues. Germline CDR1 is ENHRY and CDR2 is SYGVKD. The CDR3 loop reads CATSPGPGTEMKLFF.

This chain uses TRBV20-1 with TRBJ1-5; TCRdb returns TRBD1, unconfirmable since there is no DNA. Germline CDR1 and CDR2: DFQATT and SNEGSKA (reference sequence). The CDR3 spans 15 residues. CDR3 residues: CSARVGGPGNQPQHF.

The rearrangement links TRBV24-1 to TRBJ2-7; the TCRdb call, TRBD1, lacks DNA for checking. Germline CDR1 reads KGHDR; CDR2 reads SFDVKD. The CDR3 covers 19 residues. CDR3 sequence: CATSGDSWGGQWTGAEQYF.

The rearrangement joins TRBV18 to TRBJ2-7; absent DNA, TCRdb's TRBD1 call cannot be checked. The CDR3 is made up of 14 amino acids. CDR1 is KGHSH, CDR2 LQKENI, per germline. The CDR3 sequence: CASSPVLGAGEQYF.

This chain uses TRBV4-2 with TRBJ2-7. Germline CDR1 reads LGHNA; CDR2 reads YNFKEQ. This CDR3 is 15 amino acids long. The CDR3 here is CASSQDIPSSYEQYF.

V usage is TRBV5-1 and J usage is TRBJ2-7; the TRBD2 assignment by TCRdb is unverifiable without DNA. The germline V gene has CDR1 SGHRS and CDR2 YFSETQ. This CDR3 has 15 residues. CDR3 sequence reads: CASSLTGRAGDEQYF.

Here the CDR3 reads CASSQGVGRGTSTDRQYF. The chain is built from TRBV3-1 and TRBJ2-3; the D call from TCRdb, TRBD1, cannot be confirmed without DNA. Germline V gives CDR1 LGHDT, CDR2 YNNKEL (reference sequence). This CDR3 comprises 18 residues.

The rearrangement links TRBV18 to TRBJ2-7; TCRdb proposes TRBD1, but this gene call is untestable without DNA. The length of the CDR3 is 14 residues. Germline V gene sequence: CDR1 KGHSH, CDR2 LQKENI. The CDR3 protein is CASSVIQGQGEQYF.

This chain links TRBV3-1 with TRBJ2-5; TCRdb outputs TRBD1, but without DNA this stays unchecked. CDR1 is LGHDT and CDR2 is YNNKEL in the germline V gene (reference sequence). The CDR3 contains 14 residues. The CDR3 is CASSERGVQETQYF.